One and the same sample provided the 20 T cell receptor beta chains below, sequenced in a study of prognosis after radiotherapy for stage I lung cancer. Starting from genomic DNA, TCR beta CDR3 was amplified through two-round multiplex PCR. For every TRBV and TRBJ gene, a specific primer was used in first-round PCR. MiXCR, run by TCRdb on the multiplex PCR reads, gives a single entry per CDR3 protein. This table has under 75,000 distinct CDR3 sequences, 26% appearing once. Source: PBMCs, taken before or after stereotactic body radiation therapy (not recorded which). The receptors shown here come from a donor over 45 with non-small cell lung cancer.

The sample holds many counts of this clonotype. The chain joins TRBV5-4 to TRBJ1-6; 7 bases agree with TRBD1. Germline assignment: CDR1 SGHNT and CDR2 YYREEE (reference sequence). With V trimmed by 0 bases and J by 7 bases, 7 bases remained unmatched. The CDR3 is made up of 16 amino acids. CDR3 sequence: CASSLGPGTENSPLHF. In DNA form, the CDR3 reads TGTGCCAGCAGCTTGGGACCCGGGACAGAGAATTCACCCCTCCACTTT.

This clonotype was observed a single time. The genes are TRBV6-1 and TRBJ1-6; unclear D gene. CDR3 length: 15 amino acids. Trimming removed 7 bases at V and 14 bases at J, with 24 bases between. CDR1 and CDR2 (germline): MNHNS, SASEGT. CDR3 protein: CASTNTGKGSSTLHF. In DNA form, the CDR3 reads TGTGCCAGCACCAATACCGGGAAAGGCTCTTCCACCCTCCACTTT.

On this clonotype: Since a much larger clone is just one base distant, this may be a read error. The rearrangement joins TRBV20-1 to TRBJ2-7, with D unresolved. The CDR3 has 12 residues. Trimming cost V 6 bases and J 6 bases, with 15 bases left between them. Germline V gene lookup returns CDR1 DFQATT and CDR2 SNEGSKA (reference sequence). The DNA for the CDR3 is TGCAGTGCGAAGCAACAGCCGCCCGAGCAGTACTTC. Translated: CSAKQQPPEQYF.

This clonotype was seen ten or more times. The rearrangement uses TRBV29-1 and TRBJ2-1; a weak D match, TRBD1 (7 bases). The germline gives CDR1 SQVTM, CDR2 ANQGSEA. CDR3 size: 13 residues. V lost 3 bases and J 8 bases, leaving 14 bases between the germline ends. The CDR3 loop reads CSVDAGQLDEQFF. CDR3 sequence (DNA): TGCAGCGTTGACGCGGGACAGTTGGATGAGCAGTTCTTC.

Note on this clonotype: The likely explanation is a read error, given a far larger clone one base away. CDR3 nucleotide sequence: TGTGACAGCAGCCGCCTTACAGGGCGCCAAGAGACCCAGTACTTC. Its protein product is CDSSRLTGRQETQYF. The chain recombines TRBV6-8 with TRBJ2-5; a weak D match, TRBD1 (6 bases). Germline lookup yields CDR1 MNHGY and CDR2 SAAAGT. The CDR3 spans 15 residues.

This clonotype has at least ten counts. This chain joins TRBV4-2 and TRBJ2-3; the D call may be TRBD1 or TRBD2 (5 bases each). CDR3 length: 14 amino acids. Trimming shortened V by 1 base and J by 1 base, and 6 bases separated the two germline ends. CDR1 LGHNA and CDR2 YNFKEQ come from the germline V gene. The CDR3 DNA sequence: TGTGCCAGCAGCCAAGTGGGGGGCACAGATACGCAGTATTTT. Its protein product is CASSQVGGTDTQYF.

This clonotype came up many times. This rearrangement joins TRBV6-1 to TRBJ1-1, with D possibly TRBD1 on 5 matching bases. The length of the CDR3 is 14 residues. V was clipped by 5 bases and J by 0 bases, with 10 bases between them. Germline V gives CDR1 MNHNS, CDR2 SASEGT. The CDR3 is CASSIRDLNTEAFF. The CDR3 region has the DNA TGTGCCAGCAGTATCCGGGACTTGAACACTGAAGCTTTCTTT.

In its sample, this clonotype was seen many times. This sequence joins TRBV6-1 and TRBJ2-3; 7 nucleotides agree with TRBD2. This CDR3 spans 15 amino acids. Unmatched junction bases numbered 14, after V lost 8 bases and J lost 6 bases. The germline V gene encodes CDR1 MNHNS and CDR2 SASEGT. This CDR3 reads CASRARAGRADTQYF. In DNA, the CDR3 is TGTGCCAGCCGTGCAAGAGCGGGAAGGGCGGATACGCAGTATTTT.

This clonotype was observed a handful of times. The chain has TRBV5-4 and TRBJ1-1; D is unresolved. Germline CDR1 and CDR2: SGHNT and YYREEE (reference sequence). CDR3 length: 16 residues. V dropped 0 bases and J dropped 4 bases, with 16 bases sitting between them. The CDR3 bases are TGTGCCAGCAGCTTGGGGTGGTCACGGGGTGGCACTGAAGCTTTCTTT. It yields the protein CASSLGWSRGGTEAFF.

V usage is TRBV6-2 or TRBV6-3 and J usage is TRBJ2-7; D gene ambiguous. The V end lost 7 bases, the J end lost 6 bases, and 16 bases lay between the germline ends. The CDR3 runs to 13 residues. Germline V gene data show CDR1 as MNHEY and CDR2 as SVGEGT. The CDR3 nucleotides read TGTGCCAGCATTGGAAGGGAAGTCAGCGAGCAGTACTTC. This translates into CASIGREVSEQYF.

Concerning this clonotype: A read error is possible here, since a much larger clone lies one base away. The V call is TRBV13, the J call TRBJ2-7, with no clear D. Between the trimmed V and J ends, which lost 4 bases and 10 bases, there was a span of 14 bases. This CDR3 comprises 12 residues. Germline loops: CDR1 PRHDT, CDR2 FYEKMQ (reference sequence). The CDR3 loop is CASSYARGDQYF. The DNA of the CDR3 is TGTGCCAGCAGCTACGCCCGAGGCGACCAGTACTTC. Looking up the rest from reference TRBV13 and TRBJ2-7 gives the full variable domain: AAGVIQSPRHLIKEKRETATLKCYPIPRHDTVYWYQQGPGQDPQFLISFYEKMQSDKGSIPDRFSAQQFSDYHSELNMSSLELGDSALYFCASSYARGDQYFGPGTRLTVT.

Concerning this clonotype itself: It differs at one base from a far larger clone, so likely a read error. The CDR3 sequence: CASNAGSTDTQYF. Written as DNA, the CDR3 is TGTGCCAGCAATGCAGGGAGCACAGATACGCAGTATTTT. V is TRBV6-4 and J is TRBJ2-3, with a weak D call TRBD1 (5 bases). The CDR3 extends over 13 amino acids. The V and J ends lost 7 bases and 0 bases respectively, with 8 bases between them. Germline CDR1 and CDR2: MRHNA and SNTAGT.

V and J are TRBV6-2 or TRBV6-3 and TRBJ1-5; unclear D gene. V dropped 5 bases and J dropped 4 bases, with 24 bases sitting between them. The CDR3 is 18 residues long. The germline V gene has CDR1 MNHEY and CDR2 SVGEGT. The CDR3 spells CASSGDNQRPCANQPQHF. The CDR3 DNA follows: TGTGCCAGCAGTGGAGATAACCAGAGGCCCTGCGCAAATCAGCCCCAGCATTTT.

This clonotype was seen ten or more times. The chain links TRBV4-1 to TRBJ2-1; no clear D. The V gene's germline CDR1 is MGHRA and CDR2 YSYEKL. This CDR3 has 15 residues. V lost 2 bases, J lost 0 bases, and 8 bases lay in between. CDR3 nucleotide sequence: TGCGCCAGCAGCCAACTCGACAACTCCTACAATGAGCAGTTCTTC. It translates to CASSQLDNSYNEQFF.

The table lists this clonotype with a few counts. Given a much more abundant clone one base away, this may be a read error. This chain links TRBV20-1 with TRBJ2-1, with unresolved D. V was clipped by 3 bases and J by 6 bases, with 9 bases between them. CDR1 is DFQATT, CDR2 SNEGSKA, per germline (reference sequence). The CDR3 runs to 12 residues. The CDR3: CSASNNGNEQFF. In nucleotides, the CDR3 is TGCAGTGCTAGTAACAACGGCAATGAGCAGTTCTTC.

Worth noting for this clonotype: A much bigger clone sits one base away, suggesting this may be a read error. The gene calls are TRBV9 and TRBJ2-3, with 7 bases fitting TRBD2. The CDR3 extends over 15 amino acids. CDR1 is SGDLS, CDR2 YYNGEE, per germline. V dropped 0 bases and J dropped 3; count of bases not matched to a gene: 4. In DNA form, the CDR3 reads TGTGCCAGCAGCGTAGGCATCGGGGGGACAGATACGCAGTATTTT. Amino acid sequence: CASSVGIGGTDTQYF.

This clonotype was seen repeatedly, ten times or more. The chain is built from TRBV7-2 and TRBJ2-3, with D uncertain. CDR3 length: 15 amino acids. CDR1 is SGHTA, CDR2 FQGNSA, per germline. Trimming took 1 base from V and 1 from J, leaving 9 bases between them. The CDR3 sequence is CASSLGVTGTDTQYF. CDR3 nucleotide sequence: TGTGCCAGCAGCTTAGGGGTTACGGGCACAGATACGCAGTATTTT.

This clonotype was observed many times. The rearrangement uses TRBV4-1 and TRBJ1-2; D is unresolved. Trimming removed 0 bases from V and 0 bases from J, with 26 bases in between. Germline V lookup: CDR1 MGHRA, CDR2 YSYEKL. The CDR3 has 21 amino acids. CDR3 amino acids: CASSQEEEVLKFGRSNYGYTF. Here the CDR3 DNA reads TGCGCCAGCAGCCAAGAAGAGGAAGTATTGAAGTTTGGCAGGTCTAACTATGGCTACACCTTC.

This clonotype was found many times. This chain connects TRBV3-1 to TRBJ1-2, with no clear D. In germline, CDR1 is LGHDT, CDR2 YNNKEL (reference sequence). V was pared by 4 bases and J by 8 bases, with 20 bases between. This CDR3 region has 15 residues. CDR3 bases: TGTGCCAGCAGCCTCTCCCCGGGAGGGCATGACGGCTACACCTTC. It translates to CASSLSPGGHDGYTF. The complete variable domain, with remaining parts taken from reference TRBV3-1 and TRBJ1-2, reads DTAVSQTPKYLVTQMGNDKSIKCEQNLGHDTMYWYKQDSKKFLKIMFSYNNKELIINETVPNRFSPKSPDKAHLNLHINSLELGDSAVYFCASSLSPGGHDGYTFGSGTRLTVV.

The rearrangement links TRBV7-3 to TRBJ2-3, with D perhaps matching TRBD2 (6 bases). V was cut by 2 bases and J by 4 bases, with 10 bases left in between. The CDR3 has 14 residues. CDR1 and CDR2 from the germline V gene are SGHTA and FQGTGA. This CDR3 reads CASSLCGDSDTQYF. As DNA, the CDR3 is TGTGCCAGCAGCTTATGCGGGGACTCAGATACGCAGTATTTT.